One sample yielded the 4 T cell receptor beta chains listed below, sequenced in a study of cytomegalovirus exposure and HLA in healthy donors. With 60 Vbeta and 13 Jbeta primers, the PCR was carried out. The protocol was immunoSEQ multiplex PCR, while the TCRdb copy is restricted to in-frame clones and leaves out a portion. The sample records 150,000 to 180,000 clones, approximately 81% being singletons. The sample taken for sequencing was PBMCs. The receptors were gathered from a woman aged 18-29 years in good health and CMV-seronegative.

The gene calls are TRBV7-2 and TRBJ2-2, with a tentative D call TRBD1 (6 bases). Germline V gene sequence: CDR1 SGHTA, CDR2 FQGNSA. V was shortened by 0 bases and J by 7 bases, with 15 bases between the two germline ends. This CDR3 is built from 16 residues. CDR3 region: CASSLALAGEGGELFF. In nucleotides, the CDR3 is TGTGCCAGCAGCTTAGCACTTGCAGGGGAAGGCGGGGAGCTGTTTTTT.

The rearrangement uses TRBV4-1 and TRBJ1-5; a weak D match, TRBD1 (6 bases). The germline V gene has CDR1 MGHRA and CDR2 YSYEKL. The CDR3 spans 13 residues. The V end was cut by 8 bases, the J end by 3 bases, with 11 bases between. CDR3 nucleotides: TGCGCCAGCGGTAACAGGGTCAATCAGCCCCAGCATTTT. It is translated as CASGNRVNQPQHF.

This clone was observed a handful of times. The V gene is TRBV2, the J gene TRBJ2-7, with TRBD2 matching over 10 bases. V lost 7 bases to trimming and J lost 0 bases; unmatched junction nucleotides: 3. Germline assignment: CDR1 SNHLY and CDR2 FYNNEI. The CDR3 has 14 amino acids. CDR3 amino acids: CASIPSGSSYEQYF. The CDR3 DNA sequence: TGTGCCAGCATTCCTAGCGGGAGCTCCTACGAGCAGTACTTC.

This clone occurred once. V is TRBV27 and J is TRBJ2-3, with 7 positions matching TRBD1. With 0 bases clipped from V and 1 base from J, the junction kept 4 bases outside the gene matches. CDR3 size: 16 residues. Per the germline V gene, CDR1 is MNHEY and CDR2 is SMNVEV (reference sequence). The CDR3 loop is CASSLSTGPRTDTQYF. The CDR3 coding sequence is TGTGCCAGCAGTTTATCGACAGGGCCCCGCACAGATACGCAGTATTTT.